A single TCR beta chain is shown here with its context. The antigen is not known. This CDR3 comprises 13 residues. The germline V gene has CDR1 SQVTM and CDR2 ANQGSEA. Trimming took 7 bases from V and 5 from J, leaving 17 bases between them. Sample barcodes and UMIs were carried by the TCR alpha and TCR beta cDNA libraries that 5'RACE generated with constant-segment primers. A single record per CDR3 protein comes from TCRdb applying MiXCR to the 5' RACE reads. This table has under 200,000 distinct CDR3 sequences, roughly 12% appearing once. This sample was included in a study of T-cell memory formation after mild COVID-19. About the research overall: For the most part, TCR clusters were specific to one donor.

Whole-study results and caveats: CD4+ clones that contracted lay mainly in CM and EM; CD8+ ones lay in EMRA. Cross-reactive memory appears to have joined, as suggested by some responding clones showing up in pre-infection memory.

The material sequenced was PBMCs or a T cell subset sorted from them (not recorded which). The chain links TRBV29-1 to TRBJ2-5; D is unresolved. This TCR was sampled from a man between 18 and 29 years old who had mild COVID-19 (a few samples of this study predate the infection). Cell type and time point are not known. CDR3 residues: CSAYGLLPETQYF. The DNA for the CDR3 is TGCAGCGCCTATGGGCTACTCCCGGAGACCCAGTACTTC.